One sample yielded the 6 T cell receptor beta chains listed below, sequenced in a study of monozygotic twins with inflammatory bowel disease. From the 5' RACE reads, TCRdb lists one entry per CDR3 protein and no DNA. The table lists more than 350,000 distinct CDR3 sequences. The sequencing sample was made of blood. The receptors derive from a human donor with ulcerative colitis or Crohn's disease, or a healthy co-twin of an affected twin (not recorded which).

The chain links TRBV12-3 or TRBV12-4 to TRBJ2-3; TCRdb designates TRBD1, a call that cannot be tested without DNA. This CDR3 is 15 amino acids long. The CDR3 region is CASSPRDRGSDTQYF.

The gene calls are TRBV10-3 and TRBJ1-1; absent DNA, TCRdb's TRBD1 call cannot be checked. Germline lookup yields CDR1 ENHRY and CDR2 SYGVKD. The CDR3 has 15 residues. CDR3 amino acids: CAISESKGARAEAFF.

V usage is TRBV12-5 and J usage is TRBJ2-3; TCRdb proposes TRBD1, but this gene call is untestable without DNA. Germline V gene lookup returns CDR1 LGHNT and CDR2 FRNRAP. This CDR3 comprises 12 residues. The CDR3 here is CASAFGDPTQYF. The entire variable domain, with the rest obtained from reference TRBV12-5 and TRBJ2-3, is as follows: DARVTQTPRHKVTEMGQEVTMRCQPILGHNTVFWYRQTMMQGLELLAYFRNRAPLDDSGMPKDRFSAEMPDATLATLKIQPSEPRDSAVYFCASAFGDPTQYFGPGTRLTVL.

The rearrangement links TRBV29-1 to TRBJ2-7; there is no DNA to check the TCRdb D call of TRBD2. CDR1 and CDR2 (germline): SQVTM, ANQGSEA. This CDR3 contains 13 residues. This CDR3 is CSVMTSVRPEQYF.

The V gene is TRBV7-2, the J gene TRBJ2-1; TCRdb designates TRBD1, a call that cannot be tested without DNA. The length of the CDR3 is 16 residues. Germline assignment: CDR1 SGHTA and CDR2 FQGNSA. This chain's CDR3 is CASSLVRGGGYNEQFF.

The chain couples TRBV5-4 to TRBJ1-1; absent DNA, TCRdb's TRBD1 call cannot be checked. Germline CDR1 and CDR2: SGHNT and YYREEE (reference sequence). The CDR3 loop spans 18 amino acids. CDR3 region: CASTSLLVGTGSKDEAFF.